Listed here are 32 T cell receptor beta chains from one sample, sequenced in a study of blood T cell repertoires in COVID-19. Only in-frame clones appear in the TCRdb table, and some are missing; sequencing was by immunoSEQ multiplex PCR. The sample lists just under 60,000 clones; around 73% were seen once. The sample was peripheral blood. These receptors were taken from an elderly man with acute or convalescent COVID-19.

The V and J genes are TRBV4-2 and TRBJ2-1; tentatively, D is TRBD1 (6 bases). Trimming left V 4 bases short and J 7 bases short, with 20 bases between. The CDR3 contains 16 residues. CDR1 is LGHNA and CDR2 is YNFKEQ in the germline V gene. The CDR3 here is CASSPQALGTGNEQFF. CDR3 in DNA: TGTGCCAGCAGCCCGCAGGCCCTTGGTACAGGGAATGAGCAGTTCTTC.

As to this clone: The same CDR3 arises from other DNA sequences in this sample as well. The chain recombines TRBV19 with TRBJ2-7; tentatively, D is TRBD1 (6 bases). CDR1 is LNHDA and CDR2 is SQIVND in the germline V gene (reference sequence). V was cut by 6 bases and J by 1 base, with 16 bases left in between. The CDR3 is made up of 15 amino acids. DNA for the CDR3: TGTGCCAGTAGCAGGCCAGGGGACCCGTCCTACGAGCAGTACTTC. The encoded protein is CASSRPGDPSYEQYF.

The chain couples TRBV18 to TRBJ1-1; 7 bases align to TRBD1. J gave up 1 base and V 3 bases, and 5 bases lay outside the gene matches. Germline V gene data show CDR1 as KGHSH and CDR2 as LQKENI. The CDR3 consists of 15 residues. CDR3 amino acids: CASSPATGTNTEAFF. The CDR3 DNA is TGTGCCAGCTCACCCGCGACAGGGACGAACACTGAAGCTTTCTTT.

The chain joins TRBV7-9 to TRBJ2-7; TRBD1 agrees at 9 bases. Germline CDR1 SEHNR, CDR2 FQNEAQ (reference sequence). This CDR3 comprises 16 residues. With 5 bases clipped from V and 2 bases from J, the junction kept 10 bases outside the gene matches. In nucleotides, the CDR3 is TGTGCCAGCAGCGCCACAGGGGGCGCAAACACCTACGAGCAGTACTTC. The encoded protein is CASSATGGANTYEQYF. The variable domain in full, with the rest retrieved from reference TRBV7-9 and TRBJ2-7, is DTGVSQNPRHKITKRGQNVTFRCDPISEHNRLYWYRQTLGQGPEFLTYFQNEAQLEKSRLLSDRFSAERPKGSFSTLEIQRTEQGDSAMYLCASSATGGANTYEQYFGPGTRLTVT.

The gene calls are TRBV15 and TRBJ1-3; possible D gene TRBD1, 5 bases. The germline V gene has CDR1 LNHNV and CDR2 YYDKDF (reference sequence). The CDR3 is 17 residues long. Trimming cost V 7 bases and J 3 bases, with 22 bases left between them. The CDR3 reads CATTPVGRAASGNTIYF. The DNA for the CDR3 is TGTGCCACCACCCCAGTCGGCAGGGCTGCGAGTGGAAACACCATATATTTT.

The chain links TRBV11-3 to TRBJ1-2, with TRBD1 matching over 7 bases. With 5 bases clipped from V and 0 bases from J, the junction kept 3 bases outside the gene matches. The CDR3 length is 14 residues. The germline CDR1 and CDR2 sequences are SGHNT and YENEEA. As DNA, the CDR3 is TGTGCCAGCAGCCACGGGACAGCTAACTATGGCTACACCTTC. As protein: CASSHGTANYGYTF.

In DNA form, the CDR3 reads TGCAGCGTTGTGGGGGGGGGACTAGCGGGAGAAGCAAATGAGCAGTTCTTC. This sequence encodes CSVVGGGLAGEANEQFF. The chain uses TRBV29-1 and TRBJ2-1; 14 positions match TRBD2. The CDR3 consists of 17 residues. The J segment lost 7 bases and the V segment lost 4 bases, leaving 12 bases of the junction unmatched. In germline, CDR1 is SQVTM, CDR2 ANQGSEA.

This chain joins TRBV29-1 and TRBJ2-3; a possible D gene is TRBD1 (6 bases). Germline CDR1 SQVTM, CDR2 ANQGSEA. This CDR3 region has 13 residues. V was trimmed by 5 bases and J by 9 bases, leaving 18 bases between them. The CDR3 sequence is CSVPAAGTKTQYF. CDR3 coding DNA: TGCAGCGTTCCCGCCGCCGGGACAAAAACGCAGTATTTT.

V and J are TRBV6-2 or TRBV6-3 and TRBJ1-2, with 9 bases aligning to TRBD1. Germline V gene lookup returns CDR1 MNHEY and CDR2 SVGEGT. CDR3 length equals 15 residues. V shed 5 bases and J 7 bases; nucleotides not matched to a gene: 11. CDR3 loop: CASSRPGTGNGGYTF. In DNA form, the CDR3 reads TGTGCCAGCAGTCGGCCAGGGACAGGGAATGGTGGCTACACCTTC.

This chain uses TRBV2 with TRBJ2-3; possibly TRBD2 for D (5 bases). CDR1 is SNHLY and CDR2 is FYNNEI in the germline V gene. Trimming pared 4 bases from V and 3 bases from J, leaving 8 bases between. The CDR3 runs to 13 residues. The CDR3 nucleotides read TGTGCCAGCAGTGCTCGCGGGACAGATACGCAGTATTTT. This sequence encodes CASSARGTDTQYF.

This clone showed up many times. This specimen includes other DNA sequences encoding the same CDR3. The chain carries TRBV2 and TRBJ2-3; maybe TRBD2 (6 bases). The germline CDR1 and CDR2 sequences are SNHLY and FYNNEI. The CDR3 loop spans 15 amino acids. V was shortened by 4 bases and J by 0 bases, with 11 bases between the two germline ends. CDR3 coding DNA: TGTGCCAGCAGTGGCGGGACGGGGAGCACAGATACGCAGTATTTT. Its protein is CASSGGTGSTDTQYF. The full variable domain, its missing parts supplied by reference TRBV2 and TRBJ2-3, is EPEVTQTPSHQVTQMGQEVILRCVPISNHLYFYWYRQILGQKVEFLVSFYNNEISEKSEIFDDQFSVERPDGSNFTLKIRSTKLEDSAMYFCASSGGTGSTDTQYFGPGTRLTVL.

V and J are TRBV4-1 and TRBJ1-2, with D possibly matching TRBD1 (5 bases). Germline values: CDR1 MGHRA, CDR2 YSYEKL. There are 14 residues in the CDR3. V dropped 6 bases and J dropped 8 bases, with 19 bases sitting between them. The DNA of the CDR3 is TGCGCCAGCAGTCACAATGACAGATCTGGCGGCTACACCTTC. Translated: CASSHNDRSGGYTF.

This chain uses TRBV24-1 with TRBJ2-2, with 9 positions matching TRBD1. The trim removed 3 bases at V and 3 bases at J, leaving 19 bases unmatched. The CDR3 has 21 amino acids. Looked up from germline, CDR1 is KGHDR and CDR2 is SFDVKD. CDR3 sequence: CATSDPDPDRGNVLDTGELFF. The CDR3 bases are TGTGCCACCAGTGATCCCGACCCGGACAGGGGTAATGTTTTGGACACCGGGGAGCTGTTTTTT.

The table lists this clone with a count of one. V and J are TRBV4-2 and TRBJ1-3; TRBD1 is a possible D gene (6 bases). CDR3 length: 14 amino acids. The V gene's germline CDR1 is LGHNA and CDR2 YNFKEQ. V was trimmed by 0 bases and J by 6 bases, leaving 9 bases between them. The CDR3 loop reads CASSQDRGSNTIYF. DNA of the CDR3: TGTGCCAGCAGCCAAGACAGGGGTTCAAACACCATATATTTT.

The CDR3 DNA sequence: TGTGCCAGCAGAATGTCCGGACAGCTATCCTACGAGCAGTACTTC. This sequence encodes CASRMSGQLSYEQYF. The chain uses TRBV3-1 (or the pseudogene TRBV3-2) and TRBJ2-7; tentatively, D is TRBD1 (6 bases). The CDR3 sequence is 15 residues long. Germline V CDR1 and CDR2: LGHDT, YNNKEL (reference sequence). V was pared by 6 bases and J by 1 base, with 16 bases between.

The rearrangement joins TRBV27 to TRBJ1-1; 7 bases align to TRBD1. This CDR3 contains 16 residues. The ends lost 5 bases at V and 5 bases at J; junction bases unmatched: 14. The germline CDR1 and CDR2 sequences are MNHEY and SMNVEV (reference sequence). DNA of the CDR3: TGTGCCAGCAGTAAGGACAGGATGAAGGGGCATACTGAAGCTTTCTTT. This translates into CASSKDRMKGHTEAFF.

This clone was recorded a few times. V usage is TRBV6-5 and J usage is TRBJ1-1; D is unresolved. CDR3 length: 13 amino acids. Germline CDR1 reads MNHEY; CDR2 reads SVGAGI. V was cut by 0 bases and J by 5 bases, with 7 bases left in between. This CDR3 reads CASSYSGRTEAFF. CDR3 nucleotide sequence: TGTGCCAGCAGTTACTCTGGGCGAACTGAAGCTTTCTTT.

This clone was seen once. This chain links TRBV30 with TRBJ2-2, with D possibly matching TRBD1 (5 bases). The germline V gene encodes CDR1 GTSNPN and CDR2 SVGIG (reference sequence). This CDR3 spans 18 amino acids. Trimming shortened V by 0 bases and J by 3 bases, and 20 bases separated the two germline ends. The CDR3 region has the DNA TGTGCCTGGAGTGTACTGACAGAAGGGGTAGGATACACCGGGGAGCTGTTTTTT. Its protein is CAWSVLTEGVGYTGELFF.

Sample share makes this clone medium-sized. The chain is built from TRBV6-5 and TRBJ2-2, with 7 nucleotides matching TRBD1. The germline V gene has CDR1 MNHEY and CDR2 SVGAGI. This CDR3 contains 14 residues. The V gene end was trimmed by 6 bases and the J gene end by 9 bases; junction bases not matched to a gene: 10. The CDR3 region has the DNA TGTGCCAGCAGATCCGGGCAGGGGGTCCGGGAGCTGTTTTTT. Translating it yields CASRSGQGVRELFF.

The genes are TRBV6-2 or TRBV6-3 and TRBJ2-1, with 13 bases identical to TRBD2. Germline CDR1 reads MNHEY; CDR2 reads SVGEGT. The CDR3 is made up of 15 amino acids. V was clipped by 6 bases and J by 7 bases; unmatched bases: 6. The CDR3 nucleotides read TGTGCCAGCAGCCCCGGGACTAGCGGGAAAAATGAGCAGTTCTTC. It encodes CASSPGTSGKNEQFF.

This clone was counted only a few times. V usage is TRBV7-2 and J usage is TRBJ1-1; D is possibly TRBD1 (6 bases). The length of the CDR3 is 17 residues. From germline, CDR1 is SGHTA and CDR2 FQGNSA. V lost 0 bases, J lost 6 bases, and 20 bases lay in between. CDR3 bases: TGTGCCAGCAGCTTAGCTCCCTTGGTAGGGACATTGCCTGAAGCTTTCTTT. Amino acid sequence: CASSLAPLVGTLPEAFF.

Only a few counts were recorded for this clone. The chain joins TRBV5-5 to TRBJ1-3; D gene ambiguous. CDR1 and CDR2 from the germline V gene are SGHKS and YYEKEE (reference sequence). The germline V and J ends were trimmed by 0 bases and 1 base, with 8 bases remaining between them. The CDR3 runs 15 residues. CDR3 nucleotide sequence: TGTGCCAGCAGCTTGGATTCGGGTTCTGGAAACACCATATATTTT. This codes for CASSLDSGSGNTIYF.

A remark on this clone: Germline is not matched at one junction end, which may reflect a read error. The rearrangement uses TRBV11-3 and TRBJ1-1; D is uncertain. Germline V gene lookup returns CDR1 SGHNT and CDR2 YENEEA. The CDR3 sequence is 15 residues long. CDR3 region: CTSSLKADMNTEAFF. The CDR3 region has the DNA TGTACCAGCAGCTTAAAGGCAGACATGAACACTGAAGCTTTCTTT.

This clone was seen a handful of times. V and J are TRBV19 and TRBJ2-7, with D maybe TRBD1 (7 bases). The V and J ends lost 1 base and 2 bases respectively, with 12 bases between them. The germline V gene encodes CDR1 LNHDA and CDR2 SQIVND (reference sequence). This CDR3 is built from 15 residues. The CDR3 here is CASSIAAGGPYEQYF. CDR3 nucleotides: TGTGCCAGTAGTATAGCGGCAGGGGGGCCCTACGAGCAGTACTTC.

The chain carries TRBV5-4 and TRBJ2-1; tentative D call: TRBD2 (6 bases). Trimming pared 3 bases from V and 0 bases from J, leaving 10 bases between. Per the germline V gene, CDR1 is SGHNT and CDR2 is YYREEE (reference sequence). The length of the CDR3 is 15 residues. CDR3 loop: CASSSQGLSYNEQFF. The DNA of the CDR3 is TGTGCCAGCAGCTCCCAGGGACTCTCCTACAATGAGCAGTTCTTC. The whole variable domain, filled in from reference TRBV5-4 and TRBJ2-1, reads ETGVTQSPTHLIKTRGQQVTLRCSSQSGHNTVSWYQQALGQGPQFIFQYYREEENGRGNFPPRFSGLQFPNYSSELNVNALELDDSALYLCASSSQGLSYNEQFFGPGTRLTVL.

The chain has TRBV5-1 and TRBJ2-3; 7 bases are shared with TRBD1. The CDR3 is made up of 14 amino acids. Germline V lookup: CDR1 SGHRS, CDR2 YFSETQ. The V segment lost 4 bases and the J segment 2 bases; nucleotides outside the gene matches: 4. The CDR3 nucleotides read TGCGCCAGCAGCCCGACAGGGTTCACAGATACGCAGTATTTT. Its translation: CASSPTGFTDTQYF.

The chain employs TRBV11-2 and TRBJ1-1, with D tentatively TRBD1 (6 bases). The CDR3 runs 15 residues. Germline CDR1 is SGHAT and CDR2 is FQNNGV. V shed 1 base and J shed 1 base, with 10 bases lying between them. Here the CDR3 reads CASSLVRGANTEAFF. CDR3 bases: TGTGCCAGCAGCTTAGTTCGGGGGGCGAACACTGAAGCTTTCTTT.

The CDR3 DNA sequence: TGCAGCGTGGATCTGCAGGGGGCGCTGGATGAGCAGTTCTTC. Its protein is CSVDLQGALDEQFF. The V and J genes are TRBV29-1 and TRBJ2-1; 8 bases match TRBD1. With V trimmed by 6 bases and J by 8 bases, 12 bases remained unmatched. Germline V gene sequence: CDR1 SQVTM, CDR2 ANQGSEA. This CDR3 spans 14 amino acids.

This clone was found many times. The V call is TRBV20-1, the J call TRBJ1-6; TRBD1 matches 7 bases. The ends lost 3 bases at V and 0 bases at J; junction bases unmatched: 5. The CDR3 extends over 16 amino acids. Germline V CDR1 and CDR2: DFQATT, SNEGSKA (reference sequence). The CDR3 region has the DNA TGCAGTGCTAGTTCTGCAGGGGGCTCCTATAATTCACCCCTCCACTTT. Encoded protein: CSASSAGGSYNSPLHF.

The chain combines TRBV7-6 with TRBJ2-2; 7 bases are shared with TRBD1. Unmatched junction bases numbered 7, after V lost 3 bases and J lost 6 bases. The CDR3 covers 15 residues. CDR1 and CDR2 (germline): SGHVS, FNYEAQ. The CDR3 DNA sequence: TGTGCCAGCAGCTTCAACAGGGGAGTTCCCGGGGAGCTGTTTTTT. Translation gives CASSFNRGVPGELFF.

This clone was found once. CDR3 DNA sequence: TGCAGTGCTAGTATGGTAAGCGGGAACGAAGAGACCCAGTACTTC. The encoded protein is CSASMVSGNEETQYF. The chain has TRBV20-1 and TRBJ2-5, with 7 bases that match TRBD2. With V trimmed by 3 bases and J by 3 bases, 10 bases remained unmatched. In germline, CDR1 is DFQATT, CDR2 SNEGSKA (reference sequence). The CDR3 runs 15 residues.

In this sample, this clone turned up a few times. The CDR3 DNA sequence: TGTGCCAGCAGCGTGACAGGGATTGATTCACCCCTCCACTTT. This translates into CASSVTGIDSPLHF. This chain links TRBV5-6 with TRBJ1-6, with 7 bases lining up with TRBD1. The CDR3 consists of 14 residues. Losses at the gene ends were 4 bases for V and 8 bases for J; bases not matched to a gene: 6. Germline CDR1 and CDR2: SGHDT and YYEEEE.